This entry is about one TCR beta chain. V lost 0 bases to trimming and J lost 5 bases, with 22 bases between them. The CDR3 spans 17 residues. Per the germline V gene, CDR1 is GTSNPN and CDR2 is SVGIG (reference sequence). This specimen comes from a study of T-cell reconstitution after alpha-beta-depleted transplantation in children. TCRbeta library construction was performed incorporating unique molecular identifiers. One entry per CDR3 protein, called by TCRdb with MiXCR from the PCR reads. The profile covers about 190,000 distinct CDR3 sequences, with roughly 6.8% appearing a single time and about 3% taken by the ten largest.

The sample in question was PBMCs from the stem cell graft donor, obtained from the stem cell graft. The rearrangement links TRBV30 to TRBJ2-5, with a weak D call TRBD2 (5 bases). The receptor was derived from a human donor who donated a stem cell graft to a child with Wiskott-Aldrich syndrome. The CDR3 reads CAWSVTWSGSVRETQYF. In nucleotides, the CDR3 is TGTGCCTGGAGTGTAACTTGGAGTGGGAGCGTGCGGGAGACCCAGTACTTC. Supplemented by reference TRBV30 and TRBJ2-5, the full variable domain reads SQTIHQWPATLVQPVGSPLSLECTVEGTSNPNLYWYRQAAGRGLQLLFYSVGIGQISSEVPQNLSASRPQDRQFILSSKKLLLSDSGFYLCAWSVTWSGSVRETQYFGPGTRLLVL.